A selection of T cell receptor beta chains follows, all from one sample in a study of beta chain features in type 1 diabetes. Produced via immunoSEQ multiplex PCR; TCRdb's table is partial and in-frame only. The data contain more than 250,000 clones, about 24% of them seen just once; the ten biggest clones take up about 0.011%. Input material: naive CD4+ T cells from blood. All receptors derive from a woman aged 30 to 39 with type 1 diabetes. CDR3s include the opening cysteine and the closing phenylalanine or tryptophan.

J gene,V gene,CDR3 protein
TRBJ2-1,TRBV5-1,CASSSSGADYNEQFF
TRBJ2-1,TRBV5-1,CASSLSGGHNEQFF
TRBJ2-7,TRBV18,CASSPPASFGFEQYF
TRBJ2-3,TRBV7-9,CASSPGLGDTQYF
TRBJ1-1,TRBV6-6,CASSYSLTVGEAFF
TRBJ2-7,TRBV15,CATSRDFYEQYF
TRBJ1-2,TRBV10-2,CASSAGDYGYTF
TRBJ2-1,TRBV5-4,CASSLSGRANHEQFF
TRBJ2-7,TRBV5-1,CASSFDSSYEQYF
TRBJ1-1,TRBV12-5,CASGTRTGTNTEAFF
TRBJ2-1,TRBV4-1,CASSQDNRALSYNEQFF
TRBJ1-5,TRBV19,CASSPQGLGPQHF
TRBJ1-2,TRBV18,CASSPQDRVHGYTF
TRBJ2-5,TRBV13,CASSLQIQETQYF
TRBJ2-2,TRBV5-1,CASSSTLSTGELFF
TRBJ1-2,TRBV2,CASSVSGTLSYGYTF
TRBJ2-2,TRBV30,CAWTRTGSTGELFF